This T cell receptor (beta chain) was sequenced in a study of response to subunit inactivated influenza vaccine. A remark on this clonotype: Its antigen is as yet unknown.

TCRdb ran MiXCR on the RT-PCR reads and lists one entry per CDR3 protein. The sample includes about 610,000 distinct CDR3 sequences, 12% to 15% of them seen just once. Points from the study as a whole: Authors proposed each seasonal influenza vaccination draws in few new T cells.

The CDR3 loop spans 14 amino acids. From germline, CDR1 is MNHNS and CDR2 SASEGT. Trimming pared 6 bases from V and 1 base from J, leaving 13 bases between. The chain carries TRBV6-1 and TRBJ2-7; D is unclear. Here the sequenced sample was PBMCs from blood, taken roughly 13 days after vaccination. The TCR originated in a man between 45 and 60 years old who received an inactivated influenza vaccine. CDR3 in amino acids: CASRPGPYSYEQYF. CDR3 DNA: TGTGCCAGCAGACCTGGACCGTATTCCTACGAGCAGTACTTC.